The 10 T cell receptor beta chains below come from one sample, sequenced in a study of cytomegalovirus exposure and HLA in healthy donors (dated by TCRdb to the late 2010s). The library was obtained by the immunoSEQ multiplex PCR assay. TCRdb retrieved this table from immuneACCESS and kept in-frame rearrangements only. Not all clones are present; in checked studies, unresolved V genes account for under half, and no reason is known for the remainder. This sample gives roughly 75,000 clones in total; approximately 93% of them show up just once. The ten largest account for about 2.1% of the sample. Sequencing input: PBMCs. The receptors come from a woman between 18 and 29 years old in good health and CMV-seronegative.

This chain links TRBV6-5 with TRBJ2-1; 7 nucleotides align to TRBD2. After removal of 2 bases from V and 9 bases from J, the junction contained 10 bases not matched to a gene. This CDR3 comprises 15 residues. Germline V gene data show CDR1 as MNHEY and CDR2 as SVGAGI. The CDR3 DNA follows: TGTGCCAGCAGTTACCAACGGGCGGGAGTCTTTGAGCAGTTCTTC. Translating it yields CASSYQRAGVFEQFF.

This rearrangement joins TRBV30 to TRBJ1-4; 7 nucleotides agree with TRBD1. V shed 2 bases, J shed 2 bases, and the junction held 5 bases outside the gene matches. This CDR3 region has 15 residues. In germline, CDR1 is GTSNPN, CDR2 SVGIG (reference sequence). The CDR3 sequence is CAWSISGGTNEKLFF. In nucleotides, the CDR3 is TGTGCCTGGAGTATCTCAGGGGGGACTAATGAAAAACTGTTTTTT.

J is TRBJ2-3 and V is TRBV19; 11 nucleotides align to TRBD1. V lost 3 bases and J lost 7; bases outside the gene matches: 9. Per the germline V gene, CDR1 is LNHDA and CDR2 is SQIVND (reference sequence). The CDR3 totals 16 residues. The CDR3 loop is CASSIEGQGARNTQYF. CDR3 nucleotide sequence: TGTGCCAGTAGTATCGAAGGACAGGGGGCGCGAAATACGCAGTATTTT.

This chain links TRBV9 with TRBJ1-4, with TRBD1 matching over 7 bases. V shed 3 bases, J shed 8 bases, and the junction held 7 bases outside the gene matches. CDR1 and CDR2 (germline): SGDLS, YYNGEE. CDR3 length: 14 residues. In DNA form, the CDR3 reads TGTGCCAGCAGCGGACAGGGTTTTCAGGAAAAACTGTTTTTT. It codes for CASSGQGFQEKLFF. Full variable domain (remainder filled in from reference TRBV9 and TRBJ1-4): DSGVTQTPKHLITATGQRVTLRCSPRSGDLSVYWYQQSLDQGLQFLIQYYNGEERAKGNILERFSAQQFPDLHSELNLSSLELGDSALYFCASSGQGFQEKLFFGSGTQLSVL.

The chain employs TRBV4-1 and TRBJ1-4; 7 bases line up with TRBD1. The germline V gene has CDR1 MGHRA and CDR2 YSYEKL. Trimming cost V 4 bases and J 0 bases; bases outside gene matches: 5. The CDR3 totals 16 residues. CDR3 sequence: CASSPGQFATNEKLFF. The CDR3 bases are TGCGCCAGCAGCCCGGGACAGTTTGCAACTAATGAAAAACTGTTTTTT.

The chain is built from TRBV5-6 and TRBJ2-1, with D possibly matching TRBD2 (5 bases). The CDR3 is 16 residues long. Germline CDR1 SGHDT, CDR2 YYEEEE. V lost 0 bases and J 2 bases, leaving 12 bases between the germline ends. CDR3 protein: CASSLVGSIAYNEQFF. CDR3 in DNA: TGTGCCAGCAGCTTGGTTGGGAGTATAGCCTACAATGAGCAGTTCTTC.

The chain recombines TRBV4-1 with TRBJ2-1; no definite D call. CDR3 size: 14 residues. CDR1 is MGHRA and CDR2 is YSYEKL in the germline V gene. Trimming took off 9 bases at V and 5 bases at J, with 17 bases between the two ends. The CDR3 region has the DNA TGCGCCAGTACTATTTTCCAAGGAGACAATGAGCAGTTCTTC. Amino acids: CASTIFQGDNEQFF.

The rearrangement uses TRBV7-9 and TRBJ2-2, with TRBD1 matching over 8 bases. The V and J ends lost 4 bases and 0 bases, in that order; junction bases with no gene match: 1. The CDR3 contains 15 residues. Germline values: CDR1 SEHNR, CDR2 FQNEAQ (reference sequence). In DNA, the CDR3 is TGTGCCAGCAGCTGGGGACAGGCGAACACCGGGGAGCTGTTTTTT. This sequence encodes CASSWGQANTGELFF.

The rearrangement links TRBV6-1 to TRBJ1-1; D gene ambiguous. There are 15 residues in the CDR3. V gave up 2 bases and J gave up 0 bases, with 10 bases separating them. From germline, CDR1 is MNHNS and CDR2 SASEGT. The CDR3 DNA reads TGTGCCAGCAGTGAACCTGGCTTCCTGAACACTGAAGCTTTCTTT. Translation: CASSEPGFLNTEAFF.

The CDR3 loop reads CASSDPLAGDFNEQFF. In nucleotides, the CDR3 is TGTGCCAGCAGCGACCCCCTAGCGGGGGATTTTAATGAGCAGTTCTTC. This chain connects TRBV4-2 to TRBJ2-1; 10 bases line up with TRBD2. CDR1 is LGHNA, CDR2 YNFKEQ, per germline. With 5 bases clipped from V and 7 bases from J, the junction kept 11 bases outside the gene matches. The CDR3 runs to 16 residues.